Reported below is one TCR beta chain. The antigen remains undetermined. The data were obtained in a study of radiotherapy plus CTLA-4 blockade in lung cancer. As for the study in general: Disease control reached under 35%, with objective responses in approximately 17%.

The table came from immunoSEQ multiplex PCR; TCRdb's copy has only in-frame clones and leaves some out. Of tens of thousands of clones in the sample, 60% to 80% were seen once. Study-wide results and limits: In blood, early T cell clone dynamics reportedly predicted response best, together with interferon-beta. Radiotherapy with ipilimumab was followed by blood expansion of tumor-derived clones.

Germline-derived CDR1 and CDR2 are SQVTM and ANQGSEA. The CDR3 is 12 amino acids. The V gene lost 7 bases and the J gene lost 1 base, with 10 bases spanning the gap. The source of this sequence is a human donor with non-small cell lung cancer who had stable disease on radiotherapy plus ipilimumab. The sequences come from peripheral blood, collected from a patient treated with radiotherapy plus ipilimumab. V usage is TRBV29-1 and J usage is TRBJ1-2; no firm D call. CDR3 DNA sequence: TGCAGCGGCCTAGGACTTAACTATGGCTACACCTTC. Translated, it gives CSGLGLNYGYTF.